A selection of T cell receptor beta chains follows, all from one sample in a study of blood T cell repertoires in COVID-19. Some clones are missing from TCRdb's copy, which holds only in-frame ones; the method was immunoSEQ multiplex PCR. Of about 260,000 clones listed, around 87% are singletons. Sequenced: peripheral blood. These receptors were obtained from a woman between 35 and 50 years old who had recovered from COVID-19. The CDR3 runs from the conserved cysteine through the conserved F or W. D genes are given only for firm matches. Clone size appears in some rows only: once, few, many, or a class for an expanded clone.

>TRBJ1-2|.|TRBV18|13|.
CASSPQGRRGYTF
TGTGCCAGCTCACCTCAGGGGCGGAGGGGCTACACCTTC
>TRBJ1-1|.|TRBV19|13|.
CASSTTGNTEAFF
TGTGCCAGTAGTACGACAGGGAACACTGAAGCTTTCTTT
>TRBJ1-4|.|TRBV2|13|.
CASNRALNEKLFF
TGTGCCAGCAACAGGGCTTTAAATGAAAAACTGTTTTTT
>TRBJ1-2|.|TRBV2|15|TRBD1
CASSRGGQGNYGYTF
TGTGCCAGCAGCCGGGGGGGACAGGGCAACTATGGCTACACCTTC
>TRBJ1-5|.|TRBV18|18|.
CASSPRPARQDPNQPQHF
TGTGCCAGCTCACCAAGACCCGCCCGACAGGACCCCAATCAGCCCCAGCATTTT
>TRBJ2-3|.|TRBV6-5|15|.
CASSYSASVIDTQYF
TGTGCCAGCAGTTACTCGGCTAGCGTTATAGATACGCAGTATTTT
>TRBJ2-3|.|TRBV5-1|16|TRBD1
CASSLLGQGGANTQYF
TGCGCCAGCAGCTTGTTAGGACAGGGGGGAGCAAATACGCAGTATTTT
>TRBJ1-2|.|TRBV24-1|19|.
CATSDFLPERGGELYGYTF
TGTGCCACCAGTGATTTCCTTCCTGAGCGGGGGGGGGAATTATATGGCTACACCTTC
>TRBJ2-1|.|TRBV4-1|17|TRBD2
CASSQHTGGSSYNEQFF
TGCGCCAGCAGCCAACACACGGGGGGGAGCTCCTACAATGAGCAGTTCTTC
>TRBJ1-5|once|TRBV12-5|15|.
CASGPAVREGQPQHF
TGTGCTAGTGGTCCCGCCGTCCGGGAGGGTCAGCCCCAGCATTTT
>TRBJ1-5|.|TRBV19|16|.
CASSIVGGYSNQPQHF
TGTGCCAGTAGTATAGTGGGGGGGTATAGCAATCAGCCCCAGCATTTT
>TRBJ1-2|.|TRBV18|14|TRBD1
CASSTGQGARGYTF
TGTGCCAGCTCAACTGGACAGGGGGCGAGGGGCTACACCTTC
>TRBJ1-1|.|TRBV7-7|16|.
CASSPLVDSMNTEAFF
TGTGCCAGCAGCCCCCTCGTCGACAGCATGAACACTGAAGCTTTCTTT
>TRBJ2-7|.|TRBV7-2|16|.
CASSFRIPASSYEQYF
TGTGCCAGCAGCTTTCGTATCCCAGCGAGCTCCTACGAGCAGTACTTC
>TRBJ1-4|.|TRBV5-1|14|TRBD1
CASSQGAGNEKLFF
TGCGCCAGCAGCCAGGGGGCTGGTAATGAAAAACTGTTTTTT
>TRBJ1-2|once|TRBV7-9|16|.
CASSPTEGGDLGGYTF
TGTGCCAGCAGCCCCACCGAGGGGGGGGACCTTGGGGGCTACACCTTC
>TRBJ1-4|.|TRBV2|12|.
CASRRLGEKLFF
TGTGCCAGCAGAAGACTTGGGGAAAAACTGTTTTTT
>TRBJ2-5|.|TRBV5-4|13|.
CASSLAVQETQYF
TGTGCCAGCAGCTTGGCCGTCCAAGAGACCCAGTACTTC
>TRBJ1-6|.|TRBV9|15|.
CASSVSGRGNSPLHF
TGTGCCAGCAGCGTATCTGGTAGGGGCAATTCACCCCTCCACTTT
>TRBJ1-2|.|TRBV5-1|14|.
CASSLGRTNYGYTF
TGCGCCAGCAGCTTGGGCAGGACTAACTATGGCTACACCTTC
>TRBJ2-2|.|TRBV4-3|15|.
CASSQAGGNTGELFF
TGCGCCAGCAGCCAAGCGGGGGGCAACACCGGGGAGCTGTTTTTT
>TRBJ2-3|few|TRBV5-4|12|.
CASSFLPGTQYF
TGTGCCAGCAGCTTTCTTCCGGGTACGCAGTATTTT
>TRBJ2-1|.|TRBV29-1|14|TRBD2
CSVEGLAGNNEQFF
TGCAGCGTTGAAGGACTAGCGGGAAACAATGAGCAGTTCTTC
>TRBJ1-4|.|TRBV5-4|15|TRBD1
CASSLDGQGIEKLFF
TGTGCCAGCAGCTTGGATGGACAGGGTATAGAAAAACTGTTTTTT
>TRBJ2-7|once|TRBV7-8|12|.
CASGPGGGEQYF
TGTGCCAGCGGCCCCGGAGGAGGCGAGCAGTACTTC
>TRBJ2-1|.|TRBV4-3|14|TRBD2
CASSQRGVYNEQFF
TGCGCCAGCAGCCAGCGGGGGGTCTACAATGAGCAGTTCTTC
>TRBJ2-7|.|TRBV2|15|TRBD1
CASRADRERSYEQYF
TGTGCCAGCAGAGCGGACAGGGAGAGGTCCTACGAGCAGTACTTC
>TRBJ1-2|.|TRBV7-2|14|.
CASSLGPGYYGYTF
TGTGCCAGCAGCTTAGGCCCAGGATACTATGGCTACACCTTC
>TRBJ2-3|.|TRBV12-5|17|TRBD1
CASGARIGTGVTDTQYF
TGTGCTAGTGGTGCCCGAATCGGGACAGGGGTAACAGATACGCAGTATTTT
>TRBJ2-2|.|TRBV19|16|.
CASSPWRDLNTGELFF
TGTGCCAGTAGCCCATGGAGGGACCTGAACACCGGGGAGCTGTTTTTT
>TRBJ2-5|once|TRBV5-1|15|.
CASSFLPTGQETQYF
TGCGCCAGCAGCTTCCTCCCGACTGGGCAAGAGACCCAGTACTTC
>TRBJ2-1|.|TRBV7-2|14|.
CASSLDPSDNEQFF
TGTGCCAGCAGCTTAGACCCTAGCGACAATGAGCAGTTCTTC
>TRBJ1-1|.|TRBV6-5|14|.
CASSYSEGGTEAFF
TGTGCCAGCAGTTACTCGGAAGGGGGCACTGAAGCTTTCTTT
>TRBJ1-6|few|TRBV7-9|13|.
CASSLEVESPLHF
TGTGCCAGCAGCTTAGAAGTAGAGTCACCCCTCCACTTT
>TRBJ2-3|once|TRBV27|12|.
CASSFWPDTQYF
TGTGCCAGCAGTTTCTGGCCAGATACGCAGTATTTT
>TRBJ2-7|.|TRBV6-5|12|.
CASSYAGYEQYF
TGTGCCAGCAGTTACGCCGGTTACGAGCAGTACTTC
>TRBJ2-5|.|TRBV5-6|16|TRBD2
CASSFERTGGDETQYF
TGTGCCAGCAGCTTCGAACGTACGGGGGGGGACGAGACCCAGTACTTC
>TRBJ1-2|.|TRBV25-1|13|.
CASRGDGFPGYTF
TGTGCCAGCAGGGGCGATGGGTTTCCTGGCTACACCTTC
>TRBJ1-5|.|TRBV29-1|13|.
CSVAQQGDQPQHF
TGCAGCGTGGCCCAACAGGGAGATCAGCCCCAGCATTTT
>TRBJ1-6|few|TRBV6-5|13|TRBD1
CASRTGNNSPLHF
TGTGCCAGCAGGACAGGGAACAATTCACCCCTCCACTTT
>TRBJ2-1|.|TRBV5-1|16|TRBD2
CASSSTGLAGGNEQFF
TGCGCCAGCAGCTCGACGGGACTAGCGGGGGGAAATGAGCAGTTCTTC
>TRBJ2-2|.|TRBV10-3|14|TRBD1
CAIPGQGVTGELFF
TGTGCCATTCCAGGACAGGGGGTTACCGGGGAGCTGTTTTTT
>TRBJ2-4|.|TRBV4-2|14|.
CASSPTEAKNIQYF
TGTGCCAGCAGCCCGACTGAAGCCAAAAACATTCAGTACTTC
>TRBJ2-7|.|TRBV4-3|16|.
CASSQDLRQATYEQYF
TGCGCCAGCAGCCAAGATTTAAGGCAGGCCACCTACGAGCAGTACTTC
>TRBJ1-1|.|TRBV19|13|.
CASSIQLGRGAFF
TGTGCCAGTAGTATACAGTTAGGCCGAGGAGCTTTCTTT
>TRBJ2-2|.|TRBV10-3|16|.
CAISESGLGNTGELFF
TGTGCCATCAGTGAGTCGGGACTCGGAAACACCGGGGAGCTGTTTTTT
>TRBJ1-2|.|TRBV18|12|TRBD1
CASSSTGDGYTF
TGTGCCAGCTCATCGACAGGGGACGGCTACACCTTC
>TRBJ2-5|.|TRBV24-1|15|TRBD2
CATSDSGLASETQYF
TGTGCCACCAGTGATTCGGGACTAGCTTCGGAGACCCAGTACTTC
>TRBJ1-6|.|TRBV30|14|.
CAWSVPGYNSPLHF
TGTGCCTGGAGTGTACCGGGGTATAATTCACCCCTCCACTTT
>TRBJ2-3|.|TRBV4-3|18|TRBD2
CASSQERTSGGFTDTQYF
TGCGCCAGCAGCCAAGAACGCACTAGCGGGGGCTTCACAGATACGCAGTATTTT
>TRBJ1-2|.|TRBV27|14|TRBD1
CASSLWTGDYGYTF
TGTGCCAGCAGTTTATGGACAGGGGACTATGGCTACACCTTC